These 17 T cell receptor beta chains were all obtained from the same sample, sequenced in a study of technical replicates of blood from several donors. Assay: immunoSEQ multiplex PCR; the TCRdb copy retains only in-frame clones and omits some. Among approximately 88,000 clones listed, 90% to 98% were seen once. Material: T cells isolated from PBMCs. Receptor source: a human donor in good health.

The chain uses TRBV30 and TRBJ1-1; 7 bases align to TRBD1. Germline assignment: CDR1 GTSNPN and CDR2 SVGIG (reference sequence). The CDR3 is 14 residues long. With V trimmed by 0 bases and J by 3 bases, 4 bases remained unmatched. The CDR3 here is CAWSVTQGDTEAFF. The CDR3 DNA reads as TGTGCCTGGAGTGTAACCCAGGGGGACACTGAAGCTTTCTTT.

The rearrangement uses TRBV19 and TRBJ1-3; a weak D match, TRBD1 (5 bases). There are 17 residues in the CDR3. Trimming removed 7 bases at V and 0 bases at J, with 19 bases between. CDR1 is LNHDA, CDR2 SQIVND, per germline (reference sequence). The CDR3 region has the DNA TGTGCCAGTATGGGGGGAGAAGGCATCTCCTCTGGAAACACCATATATTTT. Amino acids: CASMGGEGISSGNTIYF.

The chain links TRBV18 to TRBJ2-7; the match to TRBD1 covers 8 bases. There are 12 residues in the CDR3. Germline V CDR1 and CDR2: KGHSH, LQKENI. V was clipped by 5 bases and J by 3 bases; unmatched bases: 0. The CDR3 DNA reads TGTGCCAGCTCAGGACAGGGCTACGAGCAGTACTTC. Protein: CASSGQGYEQYF.

The CDR3: CASSVDSLENQPQHF. The CDR3 nucleotides are TGTGCCAGCAGTGTAGACAGCCTTGAAAATCAGCCCCAGCATTTT. The chain combines TRBV2 with TRBJ1-5; the D gene is possibly TRBD1 (5 bases). The CDR3 runs 15 residues. Trimming left V 4 bases short and J 4 bases short, with 14 bases between. Germline CDR1 reads SNHLY; CDR2 reads FYNNEI.

CDR3 in amino acids: CASKQASTDTQYF. The CDR3 DNA sequence: TGTGCCAGTAAACAGGCAAGCACAGATACGCAGTATTTT. The V gene is TRBV25-1, the J gene TRBJ2-3, with a weak D call TRBD1 (5 bases). Germline loops: CDR1 MGHDK, CDR2 SYGVNS. The CDR3 spans 13 residues. V was clipped by 9 bases and J by 0 bases, with 10 bases between them.

Only one count was recorded for this clone. The chain joins TRBV9 to TRBJ2-7; 8 nucleotides agree with TRBD2. Germline V gives CDR1 SGDLS, CDR2 YYNGEE. The CDR3 loop spans 16 amino acids. Unmatched junction bases numbered 12, after V lost 0 bases and J lost 7 bases. The CDR3 DNA reads TGTGCCAGCAGCGTAGAAAGCGGGAGCCGACCCTGGGAGCAGTACTTC. Amino acid sequence: CASSVESGSRPWEQYF.

This CDR3 is CAWSGVIGLATGELFF. For the CDR3, the DNA is TGTGCCTGGAGTGGCGTAATCGGACTAGCGACCGGGGAGCTGTTTTTT. The chain carries TRBV30 and TRBJ2-2, with 9 bases aligning to TRBD2. CDR1 and CDR2 from the germline V gene are GTSNPN and SVGIG (reference sequence). CDR3 size: 16 residues. V trimming: 1 base; J trimming: 5 bases; junction bases outside the gene matches: 8.

V and J are TRBV19 and TRBJ2-5; D remains ambiguous. The CDR3 covers 14 residues. Trimming removed 3 bases from V and 2 bases from J, with 10 bases in between. Germline CDR1 LNHDA, CDR2 SQIVND (reference sequence). CDR3 DNA sequence: TGTGCCAGTAGTATTAATGGCTTACAAGAGACCCAGTACTTC. Its protein is CASSINGLQETQYF.

The rearrangement links TRBV21-1 to TRBJ2-7; the DNA was not compared with TRBD2, the D call given in the table. TRBV21-1 is a listed pseudogene. The CDR3 runs to 17 residues. The CDR3 DNA follows: TGTGCCAGAAAGGGCAGGTGTCAAGCGGGGTCTTTCGTATGGCAGTACTTC. Amino acid sequence: CARKGRCQAGSFVWQYF.

This chain uses TRBV7-2 with TRBJ1-3; D possibly corresponds to TRBD1 (5 bases). The CDR3 consists of 16 residues. V dropped 1 base and J dropped 3 bases, with 13 bases sitting between them. The germline V gene has CDR1 SGHTA and CDR2 FQGNSA. CDR3 sequence (DNA): TGTGCCAGCAGCTTAGGGTCTGGGGCTGGTGGAAACACCATATATTTT. Protein sequence: CASSLGSGAGGNTIYF. Combining the CDR3 with reference TRBV7-2 and TRBJ1-3 gives the whole variable domain GAGVSQSPSNKVTEKGKDVELRCDPISGHTALYWYRQSLGQGLEFLIYFQGNSAPDKSGLPSDRFSAERTGGSVSTLTIQRTQQEDSAVYLCASSLGSGAGGNTIYFGEGSWLTVV.

As for this clone: At the DNA level, this CDR3 is encoded by other sequences in the same sample as well. V usage is TRBV29-1 and J usage is TRBJ2-3, with 7 bases fitting TRBD1. The V gene end was trimmed by 1 base and the J gene end by 2 bases; junction bases not matched to a gene: 3. Per the germline V gene, CDR1 is SQVTM and CDR2 is ANQGSEA. This CDR3 is 14 amino acids long. The CDR3 protein is CSVEGQGYTDTQYF. The CDR3 DNA reads TGCAGCGTTGAAGGACAGGGATACACAGATACGCAGTATTTT.

The chain combines TRBV28 with TRBJ1-1; TRBD1 matches 8 bases. The V gene end was trimmed by 5 bases and the J gene end by 3 bases; junction bases not matched to a gene: 17. The CDR3 spans 18 residues. Germline loops: CDR1 MDHEN, CDR2 SYDVKM. The CDR3 DNA reads TGTGCCAGCAGTACCAGAGGGTGGGCAGGGGGCCTGTACACTGAAGCTTTCTTT. It translates to CASSTRGWAGGLYTEAFF.

The rearrangement links TRBV5-1 to TRBJ2-6; 7 bases map to TRBD1. This CDR3 is built from 17 residues. V lost 2 bases and J lost 0; bases outside the gene matches: 5. Germline CDR1 is SGHRS and CDR2 is YFSETQ. CDR3 region: CASSLGQASSGANVLTF. The CDR3 DNA follows: TGCGCCAGCAGCTTAGGACAGGCTAGCTCTGGGGCCAACGTCCTGACTTTC. The full variable domain, with the rest looked up from reference TRBV5-1 and TRBJ2-6, is KAGVTQTPRYLIKTRGQQVTLSCSPISGHRSVSWYQQTPGQGLQFLFEYFSETQRNKGNFPGRFSGRQFSNSRSEMNVSTLELGDSALYLCASSLGQASSGANVLTFGAGSRLTVL.

This clone appeared a few times. The chain recombines TRBV4-2 with TRBJ2-1; the match to TRBD2 covers 8 bases. The CDR3 spans 17 residues. J was trimmed by 4 bases and V by 0 bases; bases with no gene match: 8. Per the germline V gene, CDR1 is LGHNA and CDR2 is YNFKEQ. Here the CDR3 DNA reads TGTGCCAGCAGCCAAGATAGGGCGGGAGGAGTATACAATGAGCAGTTCTTC. Its protein is CASSQDRAGGVYNEQFF.

DNA for the CDR3: TGTGCCAGCAGAGCGGGGAGCTCCTACGAGCAGTACTTC. This sequence encodes CASRAGSSYEQYF. V is TRBV27 and J is TRBJ2-7; TRBD2 agrees at 7 bases. Per the germline V gene, CDR1 is MNHEY and CDR2 is SMNVEV (reference sequence). After removal of 6 bases from V and 0 bases from J, the junction contained 2 bases not matched to a gene. The length of the CDR3 is 13 residues.

This clone appeared a single time. The rearrangement uses TRBV27 and TRBJ2-2; 8 positions match TRBD1. The germline V gene has CDR1 MNHEY and CDR2 SMNVEV (reference sequence). The V and J ends lost 7 bases and 4 bases, in that order; junction bases with no gene match: 11. This CDR3 spans 16 amino acids. In DNA, the CDR3 is TGTGCCAGCACCCTCCTAGAGGACAGGGCCACCGGGGAGCTGTTTTTT. As protein: CASTLLEDRATGELFF.

This chain joins TRBV29-1 and TRBJ2-5, with D tentatively TRBD2 (5 bases). CDR1 SQVTM and CDR2 ANQGSEA come from the germline V gene. This CDR3 comprises 12 residues. The V and J ends lost 4 bases and 5 bases respectively, with 11 bases between them. The CDR3 protein is CSVVFTGETQYF. In DNA form, the CDR3 reads TGCAGCGTTGTCTTTACGGGGGAGACCCAGTACTTC.